The following is a TCR beta chain sequence with its context. The antigen is undetermined. These data are taken from a study of T cells after yellow fever vaccination. Findings and limits, study-wide: Once the booster was given, most primary-vaccination clones reappeared, at about 96% for CD4 and approximately 88% for CD8.

The CDR3 spans 17 residues. Germline values: CDR1 SNHLY, CDR2 FYNNEI. Trimming took 0 bases from V and 3 from J, leaving 16 bases between them. Each CDR3 protein is one row after TCRdb ran MiXCR on the 5' RACE reads. The table shows under 200,000 distinct CDR3 sequences, with 9.5% to 11% occurring only once. The V call is TRBV2, the J call TRBJ2-3; tentatively, D is TRBD2 (5 bases). This TCR was sampled from a man younger than 35 who received the YFV17D yellow fever vaccine. Sequencing was performed on CD8+ T cells sorted from PBMCs, taken 15 days after the yellow fever booster vaccination. CDR3 protein: CASSEAEEPFRTDTQYF. The CDR3, as DNA: TGTGCCAGCAGTGAAGCGGAGGAACCATTTCGAACAGATACGCAGTATTTT.